Sequencing of this TCR beta chain was carried out in a study of blood T cell repertoires in COVID-19. Study-level information: From T cells, B-cell-depleted T cells, or PBMCs came the material, which was cDNA or gDNA.

As originally analysed: How many nucleated cells were present was estimated from reference gene primer amplification. The method was immunoSEQ multiplex PCR; TCRdb's version includes in-frame clones alone and lacks a portion of them. The DNA was the basis for D and trimming; V, J and clone size are from that table. The data contain over 150,000 clones, roughly four fifths of them singletons. The CDR3 has 14 residues. Germline assignment: CDR1 LNHDA and CDR2 SQIVND (reference sequence). Trimming removed 8 bases from V and 9 bases from J, with 17 bases in between. The rearrangement links TRBV19 to TRBJ1-6; D perhaps matches TRBD1 (5 bases). The sequenced sample consisted of PBMCs or T cells enriched from blood (not recorded which). The sequence derives from a man in his forties or fifties who had recovered from COVID-19. This CDR3 reads CASRGTPRGSPLHF. In DNA form, the CDR3 reads TGTGCCAGTCGAGGGACTCCGAGGGGTTCACCCCTCCACTTT.